This T cell receptor (beta chain) was profiled in a study of cytomegalovirus exposure and HLA in healthy donors (TCRdb year 2017). General notes on the study: An earlier analysis of approximately 640 of the donors reported 250 to 300 Gb of sequence data and around 120 million unique TCR beta sequences from about 200 million T cells. Approximately 310 gigabases of sequencing data and 80 million or so unique TCR sequences were included in an early release covering about 620 HLA-typed donors. Among the 398 genotyped donors, 75% to 90% belonged to the genetic ancestry cluster associated with self-reported Caucasian donors. The study aimed to test whether cataloging public T cell receptors could reveal signatures of past pathogen exposure. The T cell repertoires of some 670 subjects were profiled by immunosequencing and related to cytomegalovirus serostatus. A separate validation cohort of 100 to 150 different subjects was used in addition to the roughly 700-subject first cohort. To predict cytomegalovirus infection status, the study combined high-throughput TCR immunosequencing, statistical association of individual TCRs with disease status, and machine learning. A later analysis re-examined previously published TCR beta repertoires from just over 650 donors and added high-resolution HLA genotyping to investigate patterns of TCR occurrence. In the later analysis, no new phenotypic data were used to find candidate immune exposures; instead, reliance was placed on TCR beta sequences and their occurrence across donors. In an earlier analysis of 550 to 700 of the donors, high-throughput TCR beta sequencing was used to judge whether each TCR beta V gene segment behaved as functional or pseudogenic. Donor age, sex, ethnicity and CMV serostatus were compiled together with the repertoire data. A later genetic analysis used genome-wide SNP genotypes for 398 of the 666 donors, treating that subset as a discovery cohort. Every discovery cohort repertoire had been produced on one sequencing platform. Both class I and class II loci were covered by HLA typing, at four-digit resolution. Typing coverage varied by locus: about 629-640 donors for A, B, C, DRB1 and DQB1; roughly 500 for DQA1; around 610 for DPA1; approximately 470 for DPB1. Because of strong linkage in the cohort, a few DR-DQ haplotypes were treated as single units for association and clustering. Among a few hundred genotyped donors of the cohort, an average of around 240,000 unique TCR beta nucleotide sequences were sequenced per donor, roughly 18% of them non-productive.

Points the paper makes about the study in general: Some IMGT-functional V segments, including TRBV6-2 and TRBV6-3, could not be told apart with the 87-base-pair reads, so those segments were excluded. Most TCR sequences were observed very rarely across donors, whereas some public TCRs were present in many individuals. It was suggested by the authors that the approach could potentially be generalized to other disease states and immunological phenotypes. The sequencing pipeline was judged likely to have produced a cluster of highly shared sequence variants as a technical artifact. According to a later analysis, TCR association rates differed among HLA loci, with DRB1 alleles showing the most associated TCRs and HLA-C alleles showing the fewest. A later genetic analysis associated a missense DCLRE1C variant with V-gene and J-gene trimming of TCR beta chains, and an independent cohort replicated the association. The classifier was reported to diagnose cytomegalovirus status with high specificity and sensitivity in both the original and validation cohorts. In an earlier analysis of approximately 590 of the donors, most TCR beta V segments were observed in productive rearrangements about 87% or about 30% of the time, broadly matching IMGT annotations. In this cohort, only TCR beta chains were sequenced, and detectable features were limited by the absence of alpha or paired-chain data. A later genetic analysis reported fewer N-insertions in productive TCRs among donors in an Asian-associated ancestry cluster than the approximately 700-donor mean. The study gave a list of 150 to 200 TCR beta chains associated with cytomegalovirus. Compared with equally common non-associated chains, HLA-associated TCR beta chains in a later analysis were more clonally expanded and had lower generation probabilities. Strong co-occurrence of HLA alleles, especially DR and DQ, made assigning TCR associations to individual alleles difficult. The only immune exposure information available for the cohort was CMV serostatus. Because HLA typing was unavailable for some donors at each locus, only the typed subset was used in association tests. Three of the identified cytomegalovirus-associated TCR beta chains were confirmed in vitro to be specific for cytomegalovirus antigens. According to a later analysis, most CMV-associated TCR beta chains appeared to be HLA-restricted, and the HLA associations seemed to be driven largely by CMV exposure. Linkage disequilibrium might explain the correlated functional status among segregating V segments, but an unknown experimental factor could not be excluded. According to a later analysis, parvovirus B19, influenza, CMV and Epstein-Barr virus appeared linked to several top co-occurrence clusters. Because counts were too low, roughly 18 rarely observed V segments, including chromosome 9 orphons, were left out of the earlier analysis of several hundred of the donors. In a later analysis, around 17,000 TCR beta sequences were associated with specific HLA alleles at a false discovery rate of 0.05. A further reported finding was that TCR beta sequences accurately predicted the HLA-A and HLA-B alleles for most subjects in the first cohort. Presence/absence analyses assumed roughly uniform sequencing depth across donors, an assumption that may not hold.

In total, 666 healthy bone marrow donors made up the cohort. At the time of sampling, all cohort members were nominally healthy, though unrecorded immune exposures were likely present. The donor was CMV seronegative and belonged to the group of 380 or so seronegative cohort members. A peripheral blood sample was collected from each donor, and TCR beta sequencing was performed on peripheral blood mononuclear cells. Genomic DNA was extracted from the blood cell samples with the Qiagen DNeasy Blood Extraction Kit. The junction shows trimming of 5 bases on V and 2 bases on J, plus 12 bases between the germline ends. Taken from cysteine to phenylalanine, the CDR3 has 15 residues. The entry retains the CDR3 DNA only, 45 bases that are in frame from base 1. The germline V gene yields SGHTA for CDR1 and FQGNSA for CDR2. About this clone itself: Its antigen is still unknown.

Libraries were prepared through the immunoSEQ multiplex PCR assay. The multiplex PCR relied on a mix of 60 forward primers for TCR Vbeta segments and 13 reverse primers for TCR Jbeta segments. The CDR3 region of rearranged TCR beta genes was amplified from genomic DNA with a multiplex PCR assay. The amplified TCR beta libraries were sequenced on the Illumina HiSeq System as 87-base-pair reads. On the authors' methods: Across the 640 or so repertoires, a later analysis counted approximately 83 million unique TCR beta chains, 8.5 million to 12 million of which were shared by at least two donors. A nearest-neighbor algorithm error-corrected the raw reads and collapsed the reads into unique sequences, merging closely related sequences to remove PCR and sequencing errors. Alignment of CDR3 sequences to IMGT reference sequences was used to assign V, D and J gene segments. For a sequence to be retained, at least a six-nucleotide match to both a V gene segment and a J gene segment was required. A rearrangement was called productive if the CDR3 had no stop codons and remained in frame with V and J, and every other rearrangement was called non-productive. Following IMGT convention, CDR3 was defined as the stretch from the second conserved V-encoded cysteine to the conserved J-encoded phenylalanine. The earlier analysis of about 610 of the donors excluded any sequence lacking an unambiguous match to a single V gene segment. In an earlier analysis of 587 of the donors, V segments were called functional above 56.7% productive rearrangements and were called segregating when the between-donor standard deviation exceeded 5%. To diagnose cytomegalovirus status from the catalog of TCR beta chain sequences, a statistical classification framework was built. In a later analysis, TCR nucleotide sequences were compared against IMGT/GENE-DB human TR gene sequences so that V and J genes could be assigned. Using the TCRdist pipeline, a later analysis assigned CDR3 sequences along with most-parsimonious VDJ recombination scenarios. A later analysis defined each TCR beta chain by its CDR3 amino acid sequence plus V-gene family, and excluded reads lacking a unique V-gene family. A later analysis removed nearly 600 highly shared, low-generation-probability nucleotide sequences to deal with suspected cross-contamination and a sequencing artifact. A later analysis calculated a clonal expansion index for each public chain from normalized within-repertoire ranks of inferred template counts. Generation probabilities in a later analysis came from a VDJ recombination model fitted to out-of-frame rearrangements, and those results were checked against IGoR. In a later analysis, hypergeometric tests were used to score TCR-TCR, TCR-HLA and TCR-CMV co-occurrence, with a repertoire-size bias correction applied to TCR pairs. In a later analysis, false discovery rates were estimated by permuting HLA or CMV assignments 20 times. In a later analysis, co-occurring TCRs were grouped using DBSCAN, and TCRdist sequence similarity was added for clustering within HLA-allele-positive subsets. Repertoires with fewer than 30,000 or more than 120,000 public chains, plus five repertoires with anomalous nucleotide sharing, were excluded from co-occurrence clustering. Drawn from immuneACCESS, this table holds only the in-frame rearrangements with V and J called that TCRdb kept. Clones are partly lost; checked studies trace under half to an unresolved V gene and leave the rest unexplained. The DNA gave D and trimming, while V, J and clone size come from that table. The sample's own table lists 100,000 to 150,000 clones. In total, the top ten clones hold 1.5% to 2% of the sample.

This receptor was obtained from a man in his late teens or twenties in good health and CMV-seronegative. Sequencing was carried out using PBMCs. This receptor chain uses TRBV7-2 and TRBJ2-2, with a weak D call of TRBD2 (6 bases match). The CDR3 here reads CASSGAGSNTGELFF. At the DNA level, the sequence is TGTGCCAGCAGCGGGGCGGGGAGCAACACCGGGGAGCTGTTTTTT.